A single sample gave rise to the 17 T cell receptor beta chains below, sequenced in a study of early T cells in non-severe SARS-CoV-2 infection. Each CDR3 protein gets one entry after TCRdb re-called the 5' RACE reads with MiXCR. Among about 72,000 distinct CDR3 sequences listed, roughly a tenth were seen once. The sequenced sample was whole blood, obtained at baseline. These TCRs come from an adult who was a healthcare worker with PCR-confirmed SARS-CoV-2 infection or an uninfected control (not recorded which).

This clonotype was detected many times. The rearrangement links TRBV27 to TRBJ1-1; 7 bases fit TRBD1. V shed 4 bases, J shed 1 base, and the junction held 3 bases outside the gene matches. This CDR3 comprises 14 residues. Germline CDR1 is MNHEY and CDR2 is SMNVEV (reference sequence). The CDR3 nucleotides read TGTGCCAGCAGTTCGGGACAGCAGAACACTGAAGCTTTCTTT. Residues: CASSSGQQNTEAFF.

In its sample, this clonotype was seen a few times. J is TRBJ2-2 and V is TRBV5-4; tentatively, D is TRBD1 or TRBD2 (6 bases each). Trimming shortened V by 4 bases and J by 7 bases, and 17 bases separated the two germline ends. Germline CDR1 and CDR2: SGHNT and YYREEE (reference sequence). The CDR3 loop spans 15 amino acids. Here the CDR3 DNA reads TGTGCCAGCAGCCCCGGAGAGGGGGGTTACGGGGAGCTGTTTTTT. The encoded protein is CASSPGEGGYGELFF.

This clonotype turned up a few times. V is TRBV7-3 and J is TRBJ2-6; no clear D. The germline CDR1 and CDR2 sequences are SGHTA and FQGTGA. This CDR3 comprises 17 residues. V was trimmed by 5 bases and J by 0 bases, leaving 14 bases between them. DNA for the CDR3: TGTGCCAGCAGCCTCCGGGCCCCTCTCTCTGGGGCCAACGTCCTGACTTTC. Encoded protein: CASSLRAPLSGANVLTF.

This clonotype turned up a few times. The chain combines TRBV7-2 with TRBJ1-6; possibly TRBD1 for D (6 bases). CDR1 and CDR2 from the germline V gene are SGHTA and FQGNSA. The ends were cut back, 8 bases at V and 10 bases at J, with 18 bases in the middle. The CDR3 spans 14 residues. CDR3 region: CASHKGGEGSPLHF. The CDR3 nucleotides are TGTGCCAGCCACAAAGGGGGGGAGGGATCACCCCTCCACTTT.

This sequence joins TRBV20-1 and TRBJ2-1, with 7 positions matching TRBD1. The CDR3 extends over 14 amino acids. V shed 5 bases and J 7 bases; nucleotides not matched to a gene: 11. CDR1 is DFQATT and CDR2 is SNEGSKA in the germline V gene (reference sequence). The CDR3 bases are TGCAGTGCTCGACCCCGGTCGGACAGGAATGAGCAGTTCTTC. Amino acid sequence: CSARPRSDRNEQFF.

This chain connects TRBV19 to TRBJ2-1; possibly TRBD1 for D (7 bases). Trimming took off 6 bases at V and 8 bases at J, with 14 bases between the two ends. The CDR3 spans 13 residues. Germline V CDR1 and CDR2: LNHDA, SQIVND (reference sequence). The CDR3 spells CASSPTGRYEQFF. For the CDR3, the DNA is TGTGCCAGTAGCCCGACAGGGAGGTATGAGCAGTTCTTC.

The rearrangement joins TRBV6-5 to TRBJ2-4; D is ambiguous. The CDR3 loop spans 15 amino acids. CDR1 and CDR2 (germline): MNHEY, SVGAGI. Trimming took 0 bases from V and 12 from J, leaving 18 bases between them. The CDR3 sequence: CASSYSRIGSANQYF. In DNA, the CDR3 is TGTGCCAGCAGTTACTCTCGGATAGGGTCCGCGAATCAGTACTTC.

This clonotype was seen repeatedly, ten times or more. The V gene is TRBV28, the J gene TRBJ1-5; 7 bases map to TRBD1. The CDR3 is made up of 15 amino acids. Germline assignment: CDR1 MDHEN and CDR2 SYDVKM. The junction had 11 bases not matched to a gene; V was cut back by 6 bases and J by 6 bases. CDR3 nucleotides: TGTGCCAGCAGCCGCCGGACAGGAAAAGGTCAGCCCCAGCATTTT. This gives the protein CASSRRTGKGQPQHF.

In this sample, this clonotype turned up a few times. The gene calls are TRBV6-5 and TRBJ2-7; 8 bases map to TRBD1. In germline, CDR1 is MNHEY, CDR2 SVGAGI. This CDR3 region has 15 residues. Trimming took 6 bases from V and 3 from J; bases not matched to a gene: 10. The DNA for the CDR3 is TGTGCCAGCAGACCCTACGACAGGGGATACTACGAGCAGTACTTC. This gives the protein CASRPYDRGYYEQYF.

This clonotype was picked up a small number of times. CDR3 residues: CAMNPGYRTEAFF. In nucleotides, the CDR3 is TGTGCCATGAATCCGGGTTATAGAACTGAAGCTTTCTTT. J is TRBJ1-1 and V is TRBV7-9, with D uncertain. The CDR3 is 13 amino acids. CDR1 and CDR2 from the germline V gene are SEHNR and FQNEAQ (reference sequence). V lost 10 bases, J lost 5 bases, and 17 bases lay in between.

This clonotype has a count of ten or more. This chain links TRBV18 with TRBJ1-6; D gene ambiguous. Germline V lookup: CDR1 KGHSH, CDR2 LQKENI. The CDR3 loop spans 14 amino acids. V was shortened by 5 bases and J by 4 bases, with 9 bases between the two germline ends. The CDR3 spells CASSVQKYNSPLHF. The CDR3 bases are TGTGCCAGCTCAGTTCAGAAGTATAATTCACCCCTCCACTTT.

The chain couples TRBV20-1 to TRBJ2-7, with unresolved D. This CDR3 is 12 amino acids long. CDR1 DFQATT and CDR2 SNEGSKA come from the germline V gene (reference sequence). Trimming left V 3 bases short and J 5 bases short, with 11 bases between. CDR3 sequence (DNA): TGCAGTGCTAGGCATAGCAACGACGAGCAGTACTTC. It yields the protein CSARHSNDEQYF.

The sample holds many counts of this clonotype. The rearrangement links TRBV20-1 to TRBJ1-2; D is perhaps TRBD1 (5 bases). The CDR3 has 18 amino acids. Germline V CDR1 and CDR2: DFQATT, SNEGSKA (reference sequence). With 0 bases removed from V and 2 bases from J, the gap between germline ends came to 22 bases. The DNA for the CDR3 is TGCAGTGCTAGAGATAGGGAGGGGCAAAGCCGGATAAACTATGGCTACACCTTC. Translating gives CSARDREGQSRINYGYTF.

This clonotype was seen more than once but under ten times. The V and J genes are TRBV2 and TRBJ2-1, with TRBD2 matching 7 bases. Trimming removed 4 bases from V and 1 base from J; junction bases left unmatched: 1. This CDR3 is 14 amino acids long. Germline CDR1 SNHLY, CDR2 FYNNEI. The CDR3 is CASSGSGSYNEQFF. In DNA form, the CDR3 reads TGTGCCAGCAGTGGTAGCGGGTCCTACAATGAGCAGTTCTTC. The variable domain in full, with the rest retrieved from reference TRBV2 and TRBJ2-1, is EPEVTQTPSHQVTQMGQEVILRCVPISNHLYFYWYRQILGQKVEFLVSFYNNEISEKSEIFDDQFSVERPDGSNFTLKIRSTKLEDSAMYFCASSGSGSYNEQFFGPGTRLTVL.

This chain links TRBV20-1 with TRBJ1-1; D call uncertain. Germline CDR1 is DFQATT and CDR2 is SNEGSKA (reference sequence). V shed 4 bases and J shed 4 bases, with 7 bases lying between them. The CDR3 spans 11 residues. The CDR3: CSATLSTEAFF. The CDR3 DNA follows: TGCAGTGCTACACTAAGCACTGAAGCTTTCTTT.

This clonotype occurred a few times. The rearrangement uses TRBV7-9 and TRBJ2-2, with a weak D call TRBD1 (6 bases). The CDR3 is made up of 14 amino acids. Germline values: CDR1 SEHNR, CDR2 FQNEAQ (reference sequence). V lost 7 bases to trimming and J lost 0 bases, with 9 bases between them. The CDR3 coding sequence is TGTGCCAGCACCGGGGACACGAACACCGGGGAGCTGTTTTTT. Translated, it gives CASTGDTNTGELFF.

This clonotype was found a few times. The chain joins TRBV6-6 to TRBJ1-4; D possibly corresponds to TRBD1 (5 bases). CDR3 length equals 14 residues. Trimming cost V 4 bases and J 6 bases, with 12 bases left between them. Germline CDR1 MNHNY, CDR2 SVGAGI (reference sequence). The chain's CDR3 is CASSWGGNDEKLFF. The CDR3 coding sequence is TGTGCCAGCAGTTGGGGGGGGAATGATGAAAAACTGTTTTTT.